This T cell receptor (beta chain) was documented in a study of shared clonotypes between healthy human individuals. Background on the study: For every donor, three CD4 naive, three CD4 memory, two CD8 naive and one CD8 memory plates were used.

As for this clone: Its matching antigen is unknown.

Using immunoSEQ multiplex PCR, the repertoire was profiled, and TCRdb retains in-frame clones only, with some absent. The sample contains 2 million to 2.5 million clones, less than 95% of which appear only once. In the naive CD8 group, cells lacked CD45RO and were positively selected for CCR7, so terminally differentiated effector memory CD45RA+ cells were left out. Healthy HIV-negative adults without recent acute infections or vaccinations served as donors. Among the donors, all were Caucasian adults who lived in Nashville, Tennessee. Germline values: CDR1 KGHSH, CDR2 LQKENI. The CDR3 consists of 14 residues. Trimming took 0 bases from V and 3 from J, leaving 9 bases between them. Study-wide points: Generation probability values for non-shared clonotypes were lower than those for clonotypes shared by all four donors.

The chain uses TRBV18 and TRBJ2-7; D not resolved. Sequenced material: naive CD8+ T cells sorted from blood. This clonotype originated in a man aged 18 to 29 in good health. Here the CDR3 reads CASSPPRNDYEQYF. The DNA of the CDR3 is TGTGCCAGCTCACCACCGAGGAACGACTACGAGCAGTACTTC.